Below, 31 T cell receptor beta chains from the same sample are listed, as sequenced in a study of T cell clonality in common variable immunodeficiency. Libraries were prepared by immunoSEQ multiplex PCR; TCRdb keeps only in-frame clonotypes and omits some of them. Recorded here are around 52,000 clones, none singletons. Sequenced material: peripheral blood mononuclear cells. Receptors were obtained from a person aged 18 to 75 in good health.

This clone has at least ten counts. The CDR3 extends 3 residues past the end of the read, so its final part is completed from the germline J gene. The chain joins TRBV18 to TRBJ1-5, with D unclear. V gave up 1 base and J gave up 2 bases, with 9 bases separating them. CDR1 and CDR2 from the germline V gene are KGHSH and LQKENI. The CDR3 totals 15 residues. The CDR3 sequence is CASSPLSGGNQPQHF. CDR3 DNA (partial): TGTGCCAGCTCACCACTCTCGGGTGGCAATCAGCCC.

This clone came up many times. The CDR3 is cut off 3 residues early in the read; its end comes from the germline J gene. The V and J genes are TRBV5-1 and TRBJ1-3, with a possible D match to TRBD1 (6 bases). V gave up 1 base and J gave up 0 bases, with 8 bases separating them. This CDR3 is 15 amino acids long. Germline CDR1 SGHRS, CDR2 YFSETQ. CDR3 DNA, as far as it was read: TGCGCCAGCAGCTTGACGGACAGCTCTGGAAACACC. Protein: CASSLTDSSGNT. In full, the CDR3 reads CASSLTDSSGNTIYF.

The sample holds many counts of this clone. Read sequence stops 3 residues before the CDR3 end, and the germline J gene provides the missing end. The J gene is TRBJ1-5, the V gene TRBV19, with 7 bases aligning to TRBD1. The germline V gene has CDR1 LNHDA and CDR2 SQIVND (reference sequence). V lost 0 bases and J lost 7; bases outside the gene matches: 9. The CDR3 sequence is 16 residues long. CDR3 sequence reads: CASSIEHRGRLQPQHF. The sequenced CDR3 bases are TGTGCCAGTAGTATAGAGCACAGGGGAAGATTACAGCCC. The whole variable domain, remainder taken from reference TRBV19 and TRBJ1-5, is DGGITQSPKYLFRKEGQNVTLSCEQNLNHDAMYWYRQDPGQGLRLIYYSQIVNDFQKGDIAEGYSVSREKKESFPLTVTSAQKNPTAFYLCASSIEHRGRLQPQHFGDGTRLSIL.

This clone was observed many times. The CDR3 extends 3 residues past the end of the read, so its final part is completed from the germline J gene. This sequence joins TRBV20-1 and TRBJ1-1; D might be TRBD1 (5 bases). CDR1 DFQATT and CDR2 SNEGSKA come from the germline V gene (reference sequence). The CDR3 runs 13 residues. The sequenced CDR3 bases are TGCAGTGCTAGAGTCGGGGGTGGTCGGTCG. Its protein product is CSARVGGGRS. The entire CDR3 protein is CSARVGGGRSAFF.

This clone was observed many times. The read ends 3 residues shy of where the CDR3 ends; the end is completed using the germline J gene. The chain uses TRBV29-1 and TRBJ2-6, with 7 bases matching TRBD1. Germline CDR1 is SQVTM and CDR2 is ANQGSEA. The CDR3 is made up of 14 amino acids. J was trimmed by 4 bases and V by 2 bases; bases with no gene match: 2. Partial CDR3 DNA: TGCAGCGTTGAAACAGGGGAAGGGGCCAACGTC. Residues: CSVETGEGANV. The complete CDR3 sequence is CSVETGEGANVLTF.

This clone was detected ten times or more. The read ends 3 residues shy of where the CDR3 ends; the end is completed using the germline J gene. V usage is TRBV7-2 and J usage is TRBJ1-5; possible D gene TRBD1, 5 bases. This CDR3 region has 13 residues. The ends were cut back, 3 bases at V and 7 bases at J, with 10 bases in the middle. Germline-derived CDR1 and CDR2 are SGHTA and FQGNSA. CDR3 in amino acids: CASSFVGLQPQHF. The part of the CDR3 DNA that was read is TGTGCCAGCAGCTTTGTGGGGCTCCAGCCC. The whole variable domain, filled in from reference TRBV7-2 and TRBJ1-5, reads GAGVSQSPSNKVTEKGKDVELRCDPISGHTALYWYRQSLGQGLEFLIYFQGNSAPDKSGLPSDRFSAERTGGSVSTLTIQRTQQEDSAVYLCASSFVGLQPQHFGDGTRLSIL.

This clone was counted many times. The part of the CDR3 DNA that was read is TGTGCCAGTAAACAGGGGAATACG. It is translated as CASKQGNT. The CDR3, in full, reads CASKQGNTQYF. The V gene is TRBV6-2 or TRBV6-3, the J gene TRBJ2-3; 7 bases are shared with TRBD1. Read sequence stops 3 residues before the CDR3 end, and the germline J gene provides the missing end. This CDR3 region has 11 residues. Trimming cost V 9 bases and J 7 bases; bases outside gene matches: 4. Germline values: CDR1 MNHEY, CDR2 SVGEGT.

This clone was observed many times. The read comes to an end 3 residues before the CDR3 does, leaving the germline J gene to fill in the end. The V and J genes are TRBV19 and TRBJ1-1; no definite D call. This CDR3 contains 15 residues. Germline values: CDR1 LNHDA, CDR2 SQIVND (reference sequence). V shed 6 bases and J shed 0 bases, with 14 bases lying between them. CDR3 residues: CASSVSENMNTEAFF. The CDR3 DNA, read in part, is TGTGCCAGTAGCGTCTCAGAAAACATGAACACTGAA.

This clone was counted at least ten times. The read stops 3 residues short of the end of the CDR3; the missing end is completed from the germline J gene. This sequence joins TRBV20-1 and TRBJ2-1; 8 bases agree with TRBD1. With V trimmed by 1 base and J by 0 bases, 8 bases remained unmatched. The germline CDR1 and CDR2 sequences are DFQATT and SNEGSKA (reference sequence). CDR3 length: 17 residues. The CDR3 sequence is CSARVAGGISSYNEQFF. The covered CDR3 bases are TGCAGTGCTAGAGTGGCAGGGGGCATTAGCTCCTACAATGAG.

In this sample, this clone turned up many times. The read stops 3 residues short of the end of the CDR3; the missing end is completed from the germline J gene. The chain has TRBV19 and TRBJ2-5; unclear D gene. CDR3 length: 15 residues. Trimming cost V 3 bases and J 4 bases, with 15 bases left between them. Germline assignment: CDR1 LNHDA and CDR2 SQIVND (reference sequence). Here the CDR3 reads CASSMLSPSRETQYF. CDR3 DNA (partial): TGTGCCAGTAGTATGTTAAGCCCGTCTCGAGAGACC.

This clone was picked up many times. Read data end 3 residues before the CDR3 end; the end is taken from the germline J gene. V gene TRBV18 combines with J gene TRBJ2-2; D possibly corresponds to TRBD1 (6 bases). V was shortened by 6 bases and J by 4 bases, with 18 bases between the two germline ends. The CDR3 covers 16 residues. Germline V gene sequence: CDR1 KGHSH, CDR2 LQKENI. CDR3 DNA (partial): TGTGCCAGCTCGTCCCAACAGGGCTCGGGCACCGGGGAG. It is translated as CASSSQQGSGTGE. From start to end, the CDR3 is CASSSQQGSGTGELFF.

The sample holds many counts of this clone. The CDR3 end falls 3 residues outside the read, so it is completed with the germline J gene. This chain links TRBV27 with TRBJ1-2; TRBD1 is a possible D gene (5 bases). The germline gives CDR1 MNHEY, CDR2 SMNVEV (reference sequence). The CDR3 is made up of 15 amino acids. The sequenced CDR3 bases are TGTGCCAGCAGTTCCCCCGGCGGGGGGTCGAGGGGC. The encoded protein is CASSSPGGGSRG. The full CDR3 is CASSSPGGGSRGYTF.

Many counts were recorded for this clone. The DNA ends 3 residues before the CDR3 does, and the rest of the CDR3 is filled in from the germline J gene. The rearrangement uses TRBV20-1 and TRBJ2-7; 10 bases are shared with TRBD2. Germline loops: CDR1 DFQATT, CDR2 SNEGSKA (reference sequence). Trimming took 4 bases from V and 6 from J; bases not matched to a gene: 6. The CDR3 runs 13 residues. The CDR3 sequence is CSAIPSGSGEQYF. Partial CDR3 DNA: TGCAGTGCTATCCCTAGCGGGAGTGGCGAG.

Ten or more counts support this clone. The CDR3 end is not reached by the read, which stops 3 residues before it; the germline J gene fills it in. The chain carries TRBV30 and TRBJ2-2; D uncertain. The length of the CDR3 is 12 residues. With 3 bases removed from V and 6 bases from J, the gap between germline ends came to 8 bases. CDR1 is GTSNPN, CDR2 SVGIG, per germline (reference sequence). This chain's CDR3 is CAWRVHSGELFF. The sequenced part of the CDR3 DNA is TGTGCCTGGAGGGTACATTCCGGGGAG.

This clone has ten or more counts. Read coverage stops 3 residues before the CDR3 terminus; the germline J gene supplies the remainder. V gene TRBV7-2 combines with J gene TRBJ2-2; no clear D. Trimming took off 2 bases at V and 2 bases at J, with 9 bases between the two ends. Germline-derived CDR1 and CDR2 are SGHTA and FQGNSA. This CDR3 contains 15 residues. This chain's CDR3 is CASSLLGYNTGELFF. The DNA read from the CDR3 is TGTGCCAGCAGCTTATTGGGCTATAACACCGGGGAG.

Regarding this clone: The DNA ends 3 residues before the CDR3 does, and the rest of the CDR3 is filled in from the germline J gene. The chain combines TRBV30 with TRBJ1-2; the D gene is possibly TRBD1 (5 bases). CDR1 and CDR2 from the germline V gene are GTSNPN and SVGIG (reference sequence). This CDR3 has 14 amino acids. The covered CDR3 bases are TGTGCCTGGGCCAAGGGACTAGCGGACAATGAC. Translation: CAWAKGLADND. The whole CDR3 protein is CAWAKGLADNDYTF.

This clone was counted at least ten times. The sequenced fragment ends 3 residues before the CDR3 boundary, so the rest is inferred from the germline J gene. The chain couples TRBV20-1 to TRBJ2-3; 10 nucleotides match TRBD2. Trimming cost V 0 bases and J 7 bases; bases outside gene matches: 13. The CDR3 length is 17 residues. CDR1 is DFQATT and CDR2 is SNEGSKA in the germline V gene (reference sequence). CDR3: CSARDGAAASGRHTQYF. The sequenced part of the CDR3 DNA is TGCAGTGCTAGAGATGGGGCGGCGGCTAGCGGGAGACATACG.

This clone was counted ten times or more. Incomplete CDR3 DNA: TGTGCCAGCAATTACAGGACCTTTTACAATGAG. Translating it yields CASNYRTFYNE. The complete CDR3 sequence is CASNYRTFYNEQFF. This chain uses TRBV5-6 with TRBJ2-1; the D gene is possibly TRBD1 (5 bases). With the read ending 3 residues before the CDR3 end, the germline J gene is used to fill in that end. The germline V gene encodes CDR1 SGHDT and CDR2 YYEEEE. V lost 6 bases, J lost 4 bases, and 14 bases lay in between. The CDR3 is made up of 14 amino acids.

This clone appeared many times. Coverage ceases 3 residues before the CDR3 finishes, and the germline J gene fills in the end. Other DNA sequences in the sample encode the same CDR3. The J gene is TRBJ2-2, the V gene TRBV28, with a possible D match to TRBD1 (6 bases). V was pared by 6 bases and J by 2 bases, with 13 bases between. Germline V gene sequence: CDR1 MDHEN, CDR2 SYDVKM. The CDR3 extends over 15 amino acids. The sequenced part of the CDR3 DNA is TGTGCCAGCAGCCCCGGGACACCAAACACCGGGGAG. Translated, it gives CASSPGTPNTGE. The CDR3 reads in full as CASSPGTPNTGELFF.

Ten or more counts support this clone. The junction differs from germline at one of its ends, possibly a read error. The read finishes 3 residues shy of the CDR3 end, and the germline J gene is used to complete it. This chain uses TRBV4-2 with TRBJ2-6, with 9 bases fitting TRBD2. The germline V gene has CDR1 LGHNA and CDR2 YNFKEQ. The length of the CDR3 is 17 residues. This CDR3 is CASSASGNPSGANVLTF. CDR3 DNA, as far as it was read: TGCGCCAGCAGTGCTAGCGGGAATCCCTCTGGGGCCAACGTC.

This clone came up a few times. With the read ending 3 residues before the CDR3 end, the germline J gene is used to fill in that end. V is TRBV20-1 and J is TRBJ2-7, with 10 bases matching TRBD2. Per germline, CDR1 DFQATT and CDR2 SNEGSKA (reference sequence). The ends lost 4 bases at V and 2 bases at J; junction bases unmatched: 2. The CDR3 contains 13 residues. The CDR3 DNA, read in part, is TGCAGTGCTACTGGGACTAGCGCCTACGAG. Residues: CSATGTSAYE. The complete CDR3 protein is CSATGTSAYEQYF.

This clone was counted many times. The read terminates 3 residues before the CDR3 end, so the remaining end is supplied by the germline J gene. The V gene is TRBV20-1, the J gene TRBJ2-1; D is ambiguous. Trimming pared 6 bases from V and 2 bases from J, leaving 5 bases between. The CDR3 extends over 11 amino acids. CDR1 and CDR2 (germline): DFQATT, SNEGSKA (reference sequence). CDR3 in amino acids: CSALAYNEQFF. The covered CDR3 bases are TGCAGTGCCTTAGCCTACAATGAG.

This clone was seen only a few times. Read sequence stops 3 residues before the CDR3 end, and the germline J gene provides the missing end. This sequence joins TRBV2 and TRBJ2-7; D is unclear. Germline lookup yields CDR1 SNHLY and CDR2 FYNNEI. The length of the CDR3 is 11 residues. Trimming stripped 6 bases from V and 6 bases from J, with 9 bases between. The sequenced CDR3 bases are TGTGCCAGCAGCGAATCCGTCGAG. Protein: CASSESVE. Given in full, the CDR3 is CASSESVEQYF.

This clone was observed many times. Sequencing ends 3 residues short of the CDR3 end; the germline J gene provides the rest. This chain uses TRBV20-1 with TRBJ2-1, with TRBD1 matching over 9 bases. CDR1 and CDR2 from the germline V gene are DFQATT and SNEGSKA (reference sequence). Trimming at V came to 6 bases and at J to 3 bases, leaving 3 bases not matched to a gene. This CDR3 region has 13 residues. The CDR3 bases that were read are TGCAGTGCCGGACAGGGGAACTACAATGAG. This encodes CSAGQGNYNE. Given in full, the CDR3 is CSAGQGNYNEQFF.

This clone came up many times. The observed sequence ends 3 residues before the CDR3 terminus, with the missing tail filled in from the germline J gene. This rearrangement joins TRBV19 to TRBJ2-5; the match to TRBD1 covers 7 bases. The CDR3 extends over 16 amino acids. The germline V gene has CDR1 LNHDA and CDR2 SQIVND (reference sequence). V was clipped by 4 bases and J by 1 base; unmatched bases: 9. CDR3 sequence reads: CASSTRTGMLQETQYF. CDR3 DNA, as far as it was read: TGTGCCAGTAGTACCCGGACAGGAATGCTCCAAGAGACC. The full variable domain, completed using reference TRBV19 and TRBJ2-5, is DGGITQSPKYLFRKEGQNVTLSCEQNLNHDAMYWYRQDPGQGLRLIYYSQIVNDFQKGDIAEGYSVSREKKESFPLTVTSAQKNPTAFYLCASSTRTGMLQETQYFGPGTRLLVL.

This clone was counted at least ten times. The read gets to within 3 residues of the CDR3 end, and the germline J gene fills in the rest. V gene TRBV7-9 combines with J gene TRBJ1-6; possibly TRBD1 for D (6 bases). The V and J ends lost 8 bases and 8 bases respectively, with 13 bases between them. CDR1 and CDR2 (germline): SEHNR, FQNEAQ (reference sequence). The CDR3 spans 13 residues. The CDR3 loop reads CASATGKDSPLHF. CDR3 DNA, as far as it was read: TGTGCCAGCGCCACAGGGAAGGATTCACCC.

Ten or more counts support this clone. The read comes to an end 3 residues before the CDR3 does, leaving the germline J gene to fill in the end. The chain recombines TRBV5-1 with TRBJ1-1; TRBD1 matches 7 bases. Germline CDR1 is SGHRS and CDR2 is YFSETQ. The CDR3 consists of 15 residues. Germline trimming cut 0 bases from V and 2 bases from J; bases unmatched to any gene: 4. The CDR3 loop is CASSLGGTANTEAFF. The CDR3 DNA, read in part, is TGCGCCAGCAGCTTGGGGGGGACAGCCAACACTGAA.

This clone has at least ten counts. The read ends 3 residues early relative to the CDR3; the germline J gene fills the gap. The genes are TRBV20-1 and TRBJ2-2; 11 positions match TRBD2. This CDR3 comprises 17 residues. Germline values: CDR1 DFQATT, CDR2 SNEGSKA (reference sequence). Trimming took 6 bases from V and 0 from J; bases not matched to a gene: 9. CDR3 loop: CSAPALAGGPNTGELFF. The part of the CDR3 DNA that was read is TGCAGTGCACCAGCTCTAGCGGGAGGCCCGAACACCGGGGAG.

This clone was seen at least ten times. Sequencing ends 3 residues short of the CDR3 end; the germline J gene provides the rest. The chain joins TRBV14 to TRBJ1-2; 7 bases align to TRBD1. The CDR3 length is 14 residues. V lost 6 bases, J lost 2 bases, and 6 bases stayed unmatched. Germline CDR1 is SGHDN and CDR2 is FVKESK. CDR3 DNA, as far as it was read: TGTGCCAGCAGACTACAGGGGTTCAACTATGGC. This translates into CASRLQGFNYG. Given in full, the CDR3 is CASRLQGFNYGYTF.

This clone was counted ten times or more. The read terminates 3 residues before the CDR3 end, so the remaining end is supplied by the germline J gene. The chain links TRBV20-1 to TRBJ2-3; D gene uncertain. CDR1 and CDR2 (germline): DFQATT, SNEGSKA (reference sequence). The CDR3 has 15 amino acids. Trimming shortened V by 0 bases and J by 2 bases, and 12 bases separated the two germline ends. This CDR3 reads CSARDAPSITDTQYF. The part of the CDR3 DNA that was read is TGCAGTGCTAGAGATGCGCCGTCTATCACAGATACG.

This clone occurred many times. With the read ending 3 residues before the CDR3 end, the germline J gene is used to fill in that end. This chain joins TRBV7-2 and TRBJ2-5; TRBD1 might be the D (6 bases). Per the germline V gene, CDR1 is SGHTA and CDR2 is FQGNSA. The CDR3 loop spans 13 amino acids. Between the trimmed V and J ends, which lost 1 base and 5 bases, there was a span of 8 bases. CDR3 bases read: TGTGCCAGCAGCTTAGGGGGGCCGGAGACC. This translates into CASSLGGPET. The CDR3 in full is CASSLGGPETQYF. The variable domain in full, with the rest retrieved from reference TRBV7-2 and TRBJ2-5, is GAGVSQSPSNKVTEKGKDVELRCDPISGHTALYWYRQSLGQGLEFLIYFQGNSAPDKSGLPSDRFSAERTGGSVSTLTIQRTQQEDSAVYLCASSLGGPETQYFGPGTRLLVL.